This T cell receptor beta chain was observed in a study of early T cells in non-severe SARS-CoV-2 infection (dated by TCRdb to 2020 to 2023). Background on the whole study: TCR sequencing used bulk RNA from unsorted whole blood, so alpha and beta chains could not be paired. The paper's findings and limits, for the study overall: VDJdb matching was skewed toward anti-spike CD8 responses and likely underestimated virus-specific expansions, missing private and CD4 specificities.

This clonotype was observed a few times. Which antigen it targets is not known. Base qualities were left out, and no much larger clone turns up one base away. Library generation was performed with 5' RACE. Sequencer: NextSeq 500. The TCR library protocol attached unique molecular identifiers to individual cDNA molecules to correct for sequencing error and PCR bias. Both TCR alpha and beta chains were sequenced, and tight co-correlation was observed between alpha and beta sequence abundances in each sample. The original methods were these. Decombinator V4 was used to annotate the V gene, J gene and CDR3 of the TCR sequences. TCRs were defined as expanded if a significant change between any two time points was detected under a Poisson model with p below 0.0001. TCR abundances were normalised to the total number of TCRs sequenced in each sample and reported as counts per million. VDJdb, accessed on 1 November 2021, was searched for TCRs annotated for CMV, EBV and SARS-CoV-2, and TCRs annotated for more than one antigen were excluded. TCRdb reprocessed the public reads (quality trimming at Q25 with fastp, clone calling with MiXCR) and kept in-frame beta chains. When rows share a CDR3 protein, they turn into one entry using the most common DNA and genes. V and J calls and clone size were set by TCRdb, not the authors. The sample profile shows around 63,000 distinct CDR3 sequences; 10% to 15% of them were found once. Around 5.1% of the sample goes to the ten largest clones.

Set within a cohort of healthcare workers in London, UK, this nested case-control study involved weekly PCR testing of nasopharyngeal swabs along with blood sampling. Healthcare workers were recruited during the week of the UK lockdown, between 23 and 31 March 2020, and followed weekly for up to roughly 15 weeks. Sequencing was carried out using whole blood. This TCR was sampled from an adult who was a healthcare worker with PCR-confirmed SARS-CoV-2 infection or an uninfected control (not recorded which).

The CDR3 has the sequence CASSASQETQYF. In nucleotide form, the sequence is TGTGCCAGCAGCGCCTCTCAAGAGACCCAGTACTTC. The sequence links TRBV9 to TRBJ2-5; no D gene call is confident. V is cut by 3 bases and J by 2 bases, and the space between the germline ends is 5 bases. From its cysteine to its phenylalanine, the CDR3 spans 12 amino acids. The CDR3 DNA has 36 bases and is translated from base 1. From a lookup of the germline V gene, CDR1 and CDR2 are SGDLS and YYNGEE. Beyond the CDR3, the reference TRBV9 and TRBJ2-5 genes provide the residues; the full variable domain reads: DSGVTQTPKHLITATGQRVTLRCSPRSGDLSVYWYQQSLDQGLQFLIQYYNGEERAKGNILERFSAQQFPDLHSELNLSSLELGDSALYFCASSASQETQYFGPGTRLLVL.